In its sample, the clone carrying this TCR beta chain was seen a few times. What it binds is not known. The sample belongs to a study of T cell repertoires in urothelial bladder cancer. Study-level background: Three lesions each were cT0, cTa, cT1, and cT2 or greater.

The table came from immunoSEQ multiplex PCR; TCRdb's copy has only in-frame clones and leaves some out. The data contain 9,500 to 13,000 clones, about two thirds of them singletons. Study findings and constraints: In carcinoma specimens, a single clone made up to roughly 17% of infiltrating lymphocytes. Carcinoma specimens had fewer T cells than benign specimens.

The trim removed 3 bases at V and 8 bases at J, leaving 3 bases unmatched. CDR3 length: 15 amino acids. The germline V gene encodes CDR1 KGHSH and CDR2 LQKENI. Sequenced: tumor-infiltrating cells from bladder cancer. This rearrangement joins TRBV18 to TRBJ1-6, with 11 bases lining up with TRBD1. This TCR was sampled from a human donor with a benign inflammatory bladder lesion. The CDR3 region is CASSPGQGVDSPLHF. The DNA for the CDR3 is TGTGCCAGCTCACCGGGACAGGGGGTAGATTCACCCCTCCACTTT.